One sample yielded the 26 T cell receptor beta chains listed below, sequenced in a study of blood T cells in healthy people across ages. Through a sample-barcoded 5' primer and a J-beta primer mix, a second PCR was run for roughly 6 to 11 cycles. Each CDR3 protein gets one entry after TCRdb re-called the 5' RACE reads with MiXCR. Among 720,000 or so distinct CDR3 sequences listed, 40% to 50% were seen once. The source material was blood. The receptors were sampled from an older man in good health.

There are a few counts of this clonotype. This chain connects TRBV20-1 to TRBJ2-7, with 8 bases that match TRBD1. The V and J ends lost 4 bases and 3 bases, in that order; junction bases with no gene match: 5. CDR1 is DFQATT, CDR2 SNEGSKA, per germline (reference sequence). CDR3 length: 13 residues. CDR3 sequence reads: CSATNRGYYEQYF. The CDR3 region has the DNA TGCAGTGCTACAAACAGGGGGTACTACGAGCAGTACTTC.

This clonotype was seen more than once but under ten times. The chain uses TRBV4-2 and TRBJ2-5; D is uncertain. The CDR3 extends over 15 amino acids. Germline CDR1 reads LGHNA; CDR2 reads YNFKEQ. Deletions cut 0 bases from V and 5 bases from J, with 13 bases between. The CDR3 is CASSQDVGSIETQYF. The CDR3 nucleotides read TGTGCCAGCAGCCAAGATGTGGGTAGCATTGAGACCCAGTACTTC.

This clonotype occurred a few times. The chain couples TRBV5-5 to TRBJ2-5; TRBD2 matches at 10 bases. TRBJ2-7 explains the end of the DNA better; the J call may be wrong. CDR1 and CDR2 (germline): SGHKS, YYEKEE (reference sequence). CDR3 length equals 14 residues. CDR3 DNA sequence: TGTGCCAGCAGGCCGACCGGGACTAGCGTCGAGCAGTACTTC. It is translated as CASRPTGTSVEQYF.

The CDR3, as DNA: TGTGCCAGCGAACTCACAGGGGGGAATGAGCAGTTCTTC. As protein: CASELTGGNEQFF. The V and J genes are TRBV11-2 and TRBJ2-1, with 8 bases aligning to TRBD1. Germline lookup yields CDR1 SGHAT and CDR2 FQNNGV. The CDR3 consists of 13 residues. V trimming: 8 bases; J trimming: 7 bases; junction bases outside the gene matches: 7.

The chain links TRBV9 to TRBJ1-2; maybe TRBD1 (5 bases). The germline V gene has CDR1 SGDLS and CDR2 YYNGEE. Trimming stripped 2 bases from V and 6 bases from J, with 11 bases between. The length of the CDR3 is 13 residues. CDR3 loop: CASSVRGDNGYTF. The CDR3, as DNA: TGTGCCAGCAGCGTTCGGGGCGACAATGGCTACACCTTC.

This clonotype was counted at least ten times. This chain links TRBV2 with TRBJ2-1; 8 bases line up with TRBD1. V shed 7 bases and J 5 bases; nucleotides not matched to a gene: 7. Germline CDR1 SNHLY, CDR2 FYNNEI. The CDR3 loop spans 14 amino acids. This CDR3 reads CASKNRGIDNEQFF. CDR3 nucleotides: TGTGCCAGCAAGAACAGGGGGATCGACAATGAGCAGTTCTTC.

This clonotype has ten or more counts. The chain recombines TRBV20-1 with TRBJ2-5, with D tentatively TRBD1 (5 bases). V dropped 0 bases and J dropped 5 bases, with 16 bases sitting between them. Germline-derived CDR1 and CDR2 are DFQATT and SNEGSKA (reference sequence). The CDR3 consists of 15 residues. CDR3 nucleotides: TGCAGTGCTAGAGATAAGACAGTCTCCGTCGAGACCCAGTACTTC. This sequence encodes CSARDKTVSVETQYF.

J is TRBJ2-5 and V is TRBV7-8, with D tentatively TRBD2 (7 bases). The V gene's germline CDR1 is SGHVS and CDR2 FQNEAQ. V lost 4 bases and J 5 bases, leaving 17 bases between the germline ends. The CDR3 has 15 residues. As DNA, the CDR3 is TGTGCCAGCAGCTCACGAGGGGGGGCCCGGGAGACCCAGTACTTC. Translation: CASSSRGGARETQYF.

The genes are TRBV11-2 and TRBJ2-3; D is tentatively TRBD1 or TRBD2 (6 bases each). This CDR3 comprises 16 residues. CDR1 is SGHAT and CDR2 is FQNNGV in the germline V gene. The ends were cut back, 1 base at V and 0 bases at J, with 11 bases in the middle. CDR3 protein: CASSLVGGQSTDTQYF. DNA for the CDR3: TGTGCCAGCAGCTTAGTTGGGGGGCAGAGCACAGATACGCAGTATTTT.

The chain joins TRBV7-9 to TRBJ2-6; D is undetermined. V lost 5 bases, J lost 3 bases, and 23 bases lay in between. There are 19 residues in the CDR3. The germline gives CDR1 SEHNR, CDR2 FQNEAQ (reference sequence). CDR3 protein: CASSPRWSEAGVGANVLTF. CDR3 sequence (DNA): TGTGCCAGCAGCCCGAGGTGGTCCGAGGCAGGAGTTGGGGCCAACGTCCTGACTTTC.

The V and J genes are TRBV29-1 and TRBJ1-1; possibly TRBD1 for D (5 bases). Trimming cost V 1 base and J 0 bases, with 12 bases left between them. The CDR3 runs to 15 residues. Germline values: CDR1 SQVTM, CDR2 ANQGSEA. CDR3 nucleotide sequence: TGCAGCGTTGAAGGGTACAGGAGAATGAACACTGAAGCTTTCTTT. Its translation is CSVEGYRRMNTEAFF.

This clonotype was counted ten times or more. The rearrangement uses TRBV7-9 and TRBJ1-2; TRBD1 aligns across 8 bases. CDR3 length: 15 amino acids. V was pared by 5 bases and J by 4 bases, with 9 bases of the junction left unmatched. In germline, CDR1 is SEHNR, CDR2 FQNEAQ (reference sequence). The CDR3 is CASSPTGARRYGYTF. As DNA, the CDR3 is TGTGCCAGCAGCCCGACAGGGGCGCGTCGCTATGGCTACACCTTC.

The chain joins TRBV12-3 or TRBV12-4 to TRBJ2-2; TRBD2 is a possible D gene (6 bases). The CDR3 sequence is 15 residues long. V was clipped by 6 bases and J by 0 bases, with 11 bases between them. CDR3 bases: TGTGCCAGCAGCCCCAGCGGGTCGAACACCGGGGAGCTGTTTTTT. It encodes CASSPSGSNTGELFF.

The gene calls are TRBV2 and TRBJ2-3; D ambiguous. Germline V gene data show CDR1 as SNHLY and CDR2 as FYNNEI. CDR3 length: 15 residues. The V end was cut by 7 bases, the J end by 4 bases, with 18 bases between. The CDR3 nucleotides read TGTGCCAGCAATCGGGCTACAGCAGTTGCAGATACGCAGTATTTT. Translated: CASNRATAVADTQYF.

This clonotype showed up just a few times. The CDR3 sequence is CASSQTSGANEQFF. CDR3 nucleotides: TGCGCCAGCAGCCAGACTAGCGGGGCCAATGAGCAGTTCTTC. J is TRBJ2-1 and V is TRBV5-1; 11 bases align to TRBD2. Germline V gives CDR1 SGHRS, CDR2 YFSETQ. V shed 4 bases and J 6 bases; nucleotides not matched to a gene: 3. The CDR3 consists of 14 residues.

The sample holds a few counts of this clonotype. This may be a read error: a much more frequent sequence differs by one nucleotide. This sequence joins TRBV7-2 and TRBJ2-1, with D hard to call. This CDR3 has 12 residues. CDR1 and CDR2 (germline): SGHTA, FQGNSA. V lost 6 bases and J 2 bases, leaving 5 bases between the germline ends. CDR3 in DNA: TGTGCCAGCAGTTGGACCTACAATGAGCAGTTCTTC. It translates to CASSWTYNEQFF.

About this clonotype: A read error may produce the germline difference seen at one junction end. The chain links TRBV5-1 to TRBJ2-1; TRBD2 agrees at 10 bases. The J call may be faulty, since TRBJ2-7 better matches the DNA end. The CDR3 runs 18 residues. CDR1 and CDR2 (germline): SGHRS, YFSETQ. The DNA of the CDR3 is TGCGCCCGCAGCCCCGGGGTAGCGGGGGGATTAACCTACAATGAGCAGTACTTC. It translates to CARSPGVAGGLTYNEQYF.

J is TRBJ2-3 and V is TRBV6-6; TRBD2 agrees at 9 bases. CDR3 size: 17 residues. V shed 4 bases and J 2 bases; nucleotides not matched to a gene: 10. Germline V lookup: CDR1 MNHNY, CDR2 SVGAGI (reference sequence). CDR3 DNA sequence: TGTGCCAGCAGTTCCTTCGGGACTAGCCAACACACAGATACGCAGTATTTT. Encoded protein: CASSSFGTSQHTDTQYF.

At least ten counts were recorded for this clonotype. The chain is built from TRBV29-1 and TRBJ2-7; the D gene is possibly TRBD2 (6 bases). The ends were cut back, 4 bases at V and 7 bases at J, with 17 bases in the middle. The germline V gene encodes CDR1 SQVTM and CDR2 ANQGSEA. This CDR3 region has 13 residues. The CDR3 here is CSVAREAVREQYF. CDR3 nucleotides: TGCAGCGTTGCGAGGGAGGCGGTGCGAGAGCAGTACTTC.

As concerns this clonotype: Being one base from a much bigger clone, this may be a read error. The gene calls are TRBV5-1 and TRBJ2-3; either TRBD1 or TRBD2 may fit D (5 bases each). The CDR3 has 14 amino acids. Germline lookup yields CDR1 SGHRS and CDR2 YFSETQ. Trimming removed 2 bases from V and 4 bases from J, with 11 bases in between. In nucleotides, the CDR3 is TGCGCCAGCAGCTTATCTAGCAGGGCAGATACGCAGTATTTT. Its protein product is CASSLSSRADTQYF.

Concerning this clonotype itself: This may arise from a read error, as a much more abundant clone is one base away. The J gene is TRBJ2-2, the V gene TRBV6-2 or TRBV6-3; possibly TRBD2 for D (5 bases). Trimming took off 6 bases at V and 6 bases at J, with 11 bases between the two ends. CDR3 length: 13 amino acids. The germline CDR1 and CDR2 sequences are MNHEY and SVGEGT. The CDR3 here is CASRLLGPGELFF. The CDR3 DNA reads TGTGCCAGCAGATTACTAGGCCCCGGGGAGCTGTTTTTT.

This clonotype turned up a few times. The J gene is TRBJ2-5, the V gene TRBV4-1; a possible D gene is TRBD1 (5 bases). In germline, CDR1 is MGHRA, CDR2 YSYEKL. The CDR3 is made up of 13 amino acids. Trimming took 1 base from V and 4 from J, leaving 7 bases between them. The CDR3 loop reads CASSQGTGETQYF. The CDR3 DNA is TGCGCCAGCAGCCAAGGAACAGGAGAGACCCAGTACTTC.

This clonotype was counted only a few times. The chain recombines TRBV5-4 with TRBJ2-3, with 9 bases identical to TRBD1. The CDR3 contains 16 residues. Germline CDR1 and CDR2: SGHNT and YYREEE (reference sequence). The ends lost 1 base at V and 5 bases at J; junction bases unmatched: 8. CDR3 sequence: CASSLPQQGARDTQYF. CDR3 sequence (DNA): TGTGCCAGCAGCTTGCCCCAACAGGGGGCGAGAGATACGCAGTATTTT.

This clonotype was seen a handful of times. The chain joins TRBV27 to TRBJ1-5; the D gene is possibly TRBD1 (6 bases). The CDR3 extends over 13 amino acids. Trimming cost V 0 bases and J 14 bases, with 14 bases left between them. CDR1 is MNHEY and CDR2 is SMNVEV in the germline V gene (reference sequence). The CDR3 coding sequence is TGTGCCAGCAGTTTATCGCCGGGGGGGCATGAGCATTTT. Amino acid sequence: CASSLSPGGHEHF.

V gene TRBV11-2 combines with J gene TRBJ2-5; D perhaps matches TRBD2 (5 bases). Gene TRBJ2-7 matches the end of the DNA better, so the J call may be wrong. Germline V gives CDR1 SGHAT, CDR2 FQNNGV. The CDR3 consists of 15 residues. CDR3 DNA sequence: TGTGCCAGCAGCTCCCCAGCAGCTAGCAGGTACGAGCAGTACTTC. Translating gives CASSSPAASRYEQYF.

A few counts support this clonotype. This chain joins TRBV7-2 and TRBJ2-7; 12 bases fit TRBD2. CDR1 and CDR2 from the germline V gene are SGHTA and FQGNSA. The V segment lost 5 bases and the J segment 3 bases; nucleotides outside the gene matches: 11. The CDR3 consists of 17 residues. CDR3 in amino acids: CASSPGTSGHMIYEQYF. CDR3 bases: TGTGCCAGCAGCCCGGGGACTAGCGGGCATATGATCTACGAGCAGTACTTC.